Sequencing of this T cell receptor (beta chain) was carried out in a study of T cells in Graves' hyperthyroidism and ophthalmopathy. Germline-derived CDR1 and CDR2 are SGDLS and YYNGEE. The J segment lost 2 bases and the V segment lost 4 bases, leaving 12 bases of the junction unmatched. CDR3 length equals 18 residues. This clonotype was counted many times. TCR beta CDR3 regions were amplified from RNA transcripts. First-round RT-PCR with HTBI primers amplified the TCR CDR3 region. TCRdb re-analysed the multiplex PCR reads in MiXCR, keeping a single row per CDR3 protein. The repertoire has under 400,000 distinct CDR3 sequences, 11% to 15% of them found once; the top ten carry approximately 9.9%.

Sequenced sample: blood. This receptor was taken from a woman aged 55-70 years with Graves' hyperthyroidism. This sequence joins TRBV9 and TRBJ2-3; TRBD2 aligns across 11 bases. The CDR3 DNA sequence: TGTGCCAGCAGCCCCCGGACTAGCGGGCTTAGCTCCACAGATACGCAGTATTTT. Its protein product is CASSPRTSGLSSTDTQYF.